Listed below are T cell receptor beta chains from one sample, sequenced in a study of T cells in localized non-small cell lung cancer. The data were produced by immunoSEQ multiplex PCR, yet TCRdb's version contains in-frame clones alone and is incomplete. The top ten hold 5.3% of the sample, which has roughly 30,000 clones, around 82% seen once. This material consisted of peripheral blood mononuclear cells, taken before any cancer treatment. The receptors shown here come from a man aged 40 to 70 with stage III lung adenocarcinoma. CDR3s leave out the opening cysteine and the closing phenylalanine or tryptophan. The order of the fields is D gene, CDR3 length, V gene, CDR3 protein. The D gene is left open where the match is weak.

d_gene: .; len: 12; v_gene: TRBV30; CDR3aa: AWRFSGGGEKLF
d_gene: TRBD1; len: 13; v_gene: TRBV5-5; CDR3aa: ASSLRTGDDYGYT
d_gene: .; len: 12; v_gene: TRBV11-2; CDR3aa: ASSLGPNSYEQY
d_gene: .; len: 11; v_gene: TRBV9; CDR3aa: ASSGQVGNEQF
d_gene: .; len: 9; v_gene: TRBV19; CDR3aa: ASSINYGYT
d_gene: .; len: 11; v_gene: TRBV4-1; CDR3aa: ASSQGVVNEQF
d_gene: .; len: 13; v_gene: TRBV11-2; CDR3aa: ASSLYPGGDYEQY
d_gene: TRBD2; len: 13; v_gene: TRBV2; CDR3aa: ASTRGRLASYEQY
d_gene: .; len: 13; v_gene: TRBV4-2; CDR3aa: ASSPSASGANVLT
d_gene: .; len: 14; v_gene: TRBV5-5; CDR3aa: ASTPGGPLTPYEQY
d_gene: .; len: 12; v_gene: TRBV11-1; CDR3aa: ASSLVGLPNEQF
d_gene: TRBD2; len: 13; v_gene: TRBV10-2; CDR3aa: ASSRLAGGQETQY
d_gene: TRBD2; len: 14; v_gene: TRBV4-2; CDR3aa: ASSPNRAGTSDTQY
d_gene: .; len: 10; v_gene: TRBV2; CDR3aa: ASSEWREKLF
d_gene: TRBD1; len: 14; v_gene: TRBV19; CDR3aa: ASSIKGAQGSQPQH
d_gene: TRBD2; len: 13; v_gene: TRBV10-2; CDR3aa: ASSERLAGVGEQF
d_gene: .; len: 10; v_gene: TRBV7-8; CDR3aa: ASSRTSYEQY
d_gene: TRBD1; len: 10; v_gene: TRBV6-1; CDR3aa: ARRGRYQPQH
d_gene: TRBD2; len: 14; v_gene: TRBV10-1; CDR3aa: ASSDGGRGGEETQY
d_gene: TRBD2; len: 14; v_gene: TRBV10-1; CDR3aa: ASSGTSGSGTYEQY
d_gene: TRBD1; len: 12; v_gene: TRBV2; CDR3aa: ASSGTGFFNEQF
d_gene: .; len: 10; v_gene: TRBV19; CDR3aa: ASSPRGSGYT
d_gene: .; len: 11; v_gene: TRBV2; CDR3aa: ASSTGTSYEQY
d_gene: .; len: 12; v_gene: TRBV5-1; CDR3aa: ASSQGTSIETQY
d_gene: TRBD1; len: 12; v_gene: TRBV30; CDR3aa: AWSENRGNSPLH
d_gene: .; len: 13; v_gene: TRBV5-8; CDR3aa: ASSRNMAGANVLT